This section outlines one T cell receptor beta chain sequence together with its context. The data were taken from a study of blood T cell repertoires in COVID-19. Whole-study context: Some COVID-19 samples were acute and others convalescent; all came from the United States, Italy and Spain. Sources were T cells, B-cell-depleted T cells, or PBMCs; the material itself was cDNA or gDNA.

Authors' data handling: Amplification from reference gene primers served as the basis for estimated nucleated cell counts. Method: immunoSEQ multiplex PCR; TCRdb's copy keeps in-frame clones and lacks some. The DNA gave D and trimming, while V, J and clone size come from that table. Here the sample spans some 150,000 clones, roughly 88% being singletons. Per the germline V gene, CDR1 is GTSNPN and CDR2 is SVGIG (reference sequence). Trimming cost V 0 bases and J 3 bases; bases outside gene matches: 5. The CDR3 has 16 amino acids. The sequence came from a woman aged 60-75 years with acute or convalescent COVID-19. Sequenced input: peripheral blood. This chain links TRBV30 with TRBJ1-2; 12 bases are a match to TRBD1. The CDR3 is CAWSVGTGGSHYGYTF. DNA for the CDR3: TGTGCCTGGAGTGTCGGGACAGGGGGCTCGCACTATGGCTACACCTTC. The whole variable domain, remainder taken from reference TRBV30 and TRBJ1-2, is SQTIHQWPATLVQPVGSPLSLECTVEGTSNPNLYWYRQAAGRGLQLLFYSVGIGQISSEVPQNLSASRPQDRQFILSSKKLLLSDSGFYLCAWSVGTGGSHYGYTFGSGTRLTVV.